The entry that follows covers one T cell receptor beta chain sequence. Its target is unknown. Germline loops: CDR1 LNHDA, CDR2 SQIVND (reference sequence). The length of the CDR3 is 11 residues. V gave up 1 base and J gave up 12 bases; unmatched junction bases: 0. Several immunoSEQ plates received, in even portions, the genomic DNA of each subset. Unsorted PBMC replicate PCRs drew on around 300 ng DNA, representing tens of thousands of T cell genomes. The method was immunoSEQ multiplex PCR; TCRdb's version includes in-frame clones alone and lacks a portion of them. The data show 520,000 or so clones, 79% seen once. These data come from a study of shared clonotypes between healthy human individuals. General observations from the study: Researchers sampled blood only, noting tissue repertoires likely differ.

The sequencing input was PBMCs. V is TRBV19 and J is TRBJ2-1, with 7 bases matching TRBD2. The receptor was derived from a woman in her 40s in good health. Some clones in this sample may be carry-over from other donors' samples. The DNA for the CDR3 is TGTGCCAGTAGTATAGCGGGAGGGCAGTTCTTC. Amino acids: CASSIAGGQFF.